Detailed here is one T cell receptor beta chain. Its antigen is not identified. The sample comes from a study of CXCR3-negative and CXCR3-positive naive CD8 T cells. Across the whole study: Sequencing brought in roughly 150 million TRB reads altogether, and each library got about 1.5 +/- 0.3 million.

CDR3 length: 14 residues. Germline CDR1 and CDR2: SEHNR and FQNEAQ (reference sequence). TRB cDNA was prepared as libraries by UMI-labeled 5' RACE. TCRdb re-called the 5' RACE reads; every CDR3 protein appears as one record, without DNA. The sample table sets out over 100,000 distinct CDR3 sequences. The study's findings and limits: More hydrophobic TRB CDR3s occurred in CXCR3-positive than in CXCR3-negative naive cells. Diversity in memory CD8+ cells fell much lower than the comparably high levels seen in both naive subsets.

The receptor was derived from a human donor in good health. Some clones in this sample may be carry-over from other donors' samples. The specimen was naive CXCR3- CD8+ T cells from blood. Subset noted: CD45RO-CCR7+CD27+CD95- naive CD8+ T cells lacking CXCR3 (TNR3-). The rearrangement links TRBV7-9 to TRBJ1-4. The CDR3 region is CASSLEGWDEKLFF.